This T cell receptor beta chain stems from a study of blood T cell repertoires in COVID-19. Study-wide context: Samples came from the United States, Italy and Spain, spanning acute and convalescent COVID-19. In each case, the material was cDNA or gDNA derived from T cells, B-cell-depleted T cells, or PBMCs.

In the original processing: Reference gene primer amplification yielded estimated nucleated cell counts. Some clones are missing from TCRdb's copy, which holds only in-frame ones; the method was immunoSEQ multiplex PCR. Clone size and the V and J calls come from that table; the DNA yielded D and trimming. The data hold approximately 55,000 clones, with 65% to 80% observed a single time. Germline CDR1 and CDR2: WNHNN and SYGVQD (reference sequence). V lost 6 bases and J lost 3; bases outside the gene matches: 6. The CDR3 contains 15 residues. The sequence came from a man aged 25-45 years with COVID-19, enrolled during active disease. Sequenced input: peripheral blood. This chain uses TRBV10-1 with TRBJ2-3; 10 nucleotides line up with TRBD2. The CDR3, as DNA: TGCGCCAGCAGCCCCGGACTAGCGGATACAGATACGCAGTATTTT. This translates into CASSPGLADTDTQYF.